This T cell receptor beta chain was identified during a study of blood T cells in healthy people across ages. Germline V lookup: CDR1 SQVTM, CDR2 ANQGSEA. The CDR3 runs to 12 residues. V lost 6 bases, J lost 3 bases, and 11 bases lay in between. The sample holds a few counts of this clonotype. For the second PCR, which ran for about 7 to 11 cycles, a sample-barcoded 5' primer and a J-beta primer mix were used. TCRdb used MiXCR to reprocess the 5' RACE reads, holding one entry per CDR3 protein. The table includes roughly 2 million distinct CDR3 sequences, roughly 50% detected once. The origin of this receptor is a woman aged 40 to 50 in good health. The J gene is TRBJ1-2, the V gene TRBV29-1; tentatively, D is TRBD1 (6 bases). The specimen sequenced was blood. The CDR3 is CSVKQGDYGYTF. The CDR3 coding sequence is TGCAGCGTAAAACAGGGAGACTATGGCTACACCTTC. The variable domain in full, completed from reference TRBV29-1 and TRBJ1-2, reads SAVISQKPSRDICQRGTSLTIQCQVDSQVTMMFWYRQQPGQSLTLIATANQGSEATYESGFVIDKFPISRPNLTFSTLTVSNMSPEDSSIYLCSVKQGDYGYTFGSGTRLTVV.